A selection of T cell receptor beta chains follows, all from one sample in a study of blood T cells in healthy people across ages. MiXCR, applied by TCRdb to the 5' RACE reads, yields one record per CDR3 protein. The sample has 590,000 or so distinct CDR3 sequences; approximately 30% are singletons. Source material: blood. These receptors were taken from a woman at least 80 years old in good health. Each CDR3 is given with its conserved first and last residue. Fields, in order: clone size, V gene, J gene, CDR3 length, CDR3 protein. Part of the rows lack a size; the others show once, few, many or a class for expanded clones.

abundance: .
v_gene: TRBV6-1
j_gene: TRBJ1-3
len: 15
CDR3aa: CASSEGLGGIGTIYF

abundance: .
v_gene: TRBV6-2/TRBV6-3
j_gene: TRBJ2-7
len: 14
CDR3aa: CASSYDTDTYERYF

abundance: many
v_gene: TRBV4-2
j_gene: TRBJ2-5
len: 13
CDR3aa: CASSREGGETQYF

abundance: many
v_gene: TRBV6-6
j_gene: TRBJ2-7
len: 16
CDR3aa: CASRPREGMVSIEQYF

abundance: many
v_gene: TRBV6-5
j_gene: TRBJ2-5
len: 11
CDR3aa: CASSFQGGQYF

abundance: many
v_gene: TRBV20-1
j_gene: TRBJ2-4
len: 14
CDR3aa: CSARVPGQRNIQYF

abundance: once
v_gene: TRBV5-1
j_gene: TRBJ2-3
len: 15
CDR3aa: CASSLGTDGADTQYF

abundance: many
v_gene: TRBV6-6
j_gene: TRBJ2-4
len: 18
CDR3aa: CASSHGTAPALAKNIQYF

abundance: .
v_gene: TRBV10-3
j_gene: TRBJ1-6
len: 13
CDR3aa: CAISEQGDSPLHF

abundance: .
v_gene: TRBV24-1
j_gene: .
len: 16
CDR3aa: CATSDSGTVGVYEQYF

abundance: many
v_gene: TRBV6-6
j_gene: TRBJ2-4
len: 17
CDR3aa: CASSRQPGQGTKNIQYF

abundance: .
v_gene: TRBV20-1
j_gene: .
len: 14
CDR3aa: CSALGGPLPYEQYF

abundance: .
v_gene: TRBV12-3/TRBV12-4
j_gene: TRBJ2-3
len: 16
CDR3aa: CASSRDSQMGTDTQYF

abundance: .
v_gene: TRBV7-2
j_gene: TRBJ1-2
len: 16
CDR3aa: CASSPYGRRLHYGYTF

abundance: many
v_gene: TRBV20-1
j_gene: TRBJ1-4
len: 13
CDR3aa: CSAWPGSGEKLFF

abundance: many
v_gene: TRBV20-1
j_gene: TRBJ2-3
len: 15
CDR3aa: CSAKRLAGVTDTQYF

abundance: many
v_gene: TRBV2
j_gene: TRBJ2-1
len: 17
CDR3aa: CASSPILLRSSYNEQFF

abundance: .
v_gene: TRBV9
j_gene: TRBJ2-1
len: 15
CDR3aa: CASRSGTGTYNEQFF

abundance: .
v_gene: TRBV7-2
j_gene: TRBJ2-7
len: 14
CDR3aa: CASSPISVSYEQYF

abundance: few
v_gene: TRBV30
j_gene: TRBJ2-5
len: 10
CDR3aa: CAWGRGSQYF

abundance: few
v_gene: TRBV5-1
j_gene: TRBJ1-6
len: 16
CDR3aa: CASSRSFGQYNSPLHF

abundance: many
v_gene: TRBV5-1
j_gene: TRBJ2-3
len: 13
CDR3aa: CASSEGSTDTQYF

abundance: many
v_gene: TRBV6-5
j_gene: TRBJ2-7
len: 14
CDR3aa: CASSYSLGLYEQYF

abundance: many
v_gene: TRBV20-1
j_gene: TRBJ2-3
len: 14
CDR3aa: CSAEGTGGMDTQYF

abundance: .
v_gene: TRBV28
j_gene: TRBJ1-5
len: 15
CDR3aa: CASSSLTGVNQPQHF

abundance: many
v_gene: TRBV20-1
j_gene: TRBJ2-7
len: 13
CDR3aa: CSARDVRGFQQYF

abundance: many
v_gene: TRBV20-1
j_gene: TRBJ2-1
len: 15
CDR3aa: CSARVDTRNYNEQFF

abundance: many
v_gene: TRBV15
j_gene: TRBJ2-1
len: 16
CDR3aa: CATSRDLAGTYNEQFF

abundance: once
v_gene: TRBV27
j_gene: TRBJ2-1
len: 17
CDR3aa: CASRLQSTGGPYNEQCF

abundance: many
v_gene: TRBV7-6
j_gene: TRBJ2-5
len: 12
CDR3aa: CASSREKETQYF

abundance: few
v_gene: TRBV4-3
j_gene: TRBJ2-2
len: 16
CDR3aa: CASSLGPGVNTGELFF

abundance: many
v_gene: TRBV7-2
j_gene: TRBJ2-1
len: 11
CDR3aa: CASSFPYEQFF

abundance: many
v_gene: TRBV7-9
j_gene: TRBJ2-7
len: 14
CDR3aa: CASSLLQGAFEQYF

abundance: .
v_gene: TRBV19
j_gene: TRBJ1-1
len: 15
CDR3aa: CASSAGQGNYAEAFF

abundance: .
v_gene: TRBV7-2
j_gene: TRBJ2-7
len: 14
CDR3aa: CASSGLAVSYEQYF

abundance: .
v_gene: TRBV4-2
j_gene: TRBJ2-7
len: 16
CDR3aa: CASSQDGAGYSYEQYF

abundance: few
v_gene: TRBV6-2/TRBV6-3
j_gene: TRBJ1-5
len: 13
CDR3aa: CASHTGIYQPQHF

abundance: .
v_gene: TRBV6-5
j_gene: TRBJ2-4
len: 19
CDR3aa: CAGSSARVGLAGVRDIQYF

abundance: many
v_gene: TRBV6-6
j_gene: TRBJ2-7
len: 14
CDR3aa: CASSYPGYSYEQYF

abundance: many
v_gene: TRBV7-9
j_gene: TRBJ1-2
len: 14
CDR3aa: CASSLTTGDYGYTF

abundance: .
v_gene: TRBV24-1
j_gene: TRBJ1-5
len: 16
CDR3aa: CATSGDRGVSNQPQHF

abundance: .
v_gene: TRBV29-1
j_gene: TRBJ2-3
len: 14
CDR3aa: CSHTSGKSTDTQYF

abundance: many
v_gene: TRBV5-1
j_gene: TRBJ1-4
len: 15
CDR3aa: CASSFGDAGGEKLFF

abundance: few
v_gene: TRBV7-3
j_gene: TRBJ2-3
len: 15
CDR3aa: CASSSTRIDTDTQYF